The present T cell receptor (beta chain) was sequenced within a study of blood T cell repertoires in COVID-19. Profiled with immunoSEQ multiplex PCR; TCRdb holds only in-frame clones, not every one. Seen here are hundreds of thousands of clones, 88% observed once, and the top ten hold 2.5% to 3.5%. The CDR3 is made up of 16 amino acids. Germline V gives CDR1 MGHDK, CDR2 SYGVNS. V was clipped by 4 bases and J by 5 bases; unmatched bases: 8. This TCR was recovered from a woman in her forties or fifties who had recovered from COVID-19. The sequenced material came from PBMCs or T cells enriched from blood (not recorded which). The chain combines TRBV25-1 with TRBJ2-1, with 10 bases aligning to TRBD2. In nucleotides, the CDR3 is TGTGCCAGCAGTGCAAATAGCGGGAGGCCGAACAATGAGCAGTTCTTC. This codes for CASSANSGRPNNEQFF.